The source of this TCR beta chain is a study of blood T cell repertoires in COVID-19. Clinical history reported by participants formed the basis on which cohorts were assigned. Assay: immunoSEQ multiplex PCR; the TCRdb copy retains only in-frame clones and omits some. There are about 120,000 clones in the sample; 84% occur only once, and 3.9% lies in the top ten. Germline V gene lookup returns CDR1 SGHRS and CDR2 YFSETQ. The CDR3 is 15 residues long. Between the trimmed V and J ends, which lost 7 bases and 4 bases, there was a span of 21 bases. The rearrangement links TRBV5-1 to TRBJ2-7; perhaps TRBD1 as D (5 bases). The clonotype was recovered from a woman in her 30s who had recovered from COVID-19. The sequencing sample was made of PBMCs or T cells enriched from blood (not recorded which). This chain's CDR3 is CASPIAVVRGYEQYF. The CDR3 nucleotides are TGCGCCAGCCCGATCGCAGTCGTTAGGGGTTACGAGCAGTACTTC. The entire variable domain, with the rest obtained from reference TRBV5-1 and TRBJ2-7, is as follows: KAGVTQTPRYLIKTRGQQVTLSCSPISGHRSVSWYQQTPGQGLQFLFEYFSETQRNKGNFPGRFSGRQFSNSRSEMNVSTLELGDSALYLCASPIAVVRGYEQYFGPGTRLTVT.